The 5 T cell receptor beta chains below come from one sample, sequenced in a study of response to subunit inactivated influenza vaccine listed by TCRdb under 2018. The library was built by means of RT-PCR. The reads were generated on an Illumina HiSeq 2500. In TCRdb, the public reads were trimmed at Q25 with fastp and aligned with MiXCR, with productive beta chains retained. Every distinct CDR3 protein forms one entry, paired with its most common genes and DNA. This sample lists about 160,000 distinct CDR3 sequences; about 11% were detected once. About an eighth of the sample rests with the top ten. Per the publication, the time point label means: approximately 40 days after influenza vaccine administration. The source material was non-naive T cells sorted from PBMCs, sampled roughly 45 days after vaccination. What the cell subset or site label conveys for this sample: memory T cell fraction. All receptors come from a man in his forties or fifties who received an inactivated influenza vaccine. Donor details come from another sample of the same person, matched by shared clones.

The CDR3 spells CASRQGLVSEAFF. Written as DNA, the CDR3 is TGTGCCAGTAGGCAGGGTCTAGTCTCCGAAGCTTTCTTT. The chain recombines TRBV19 with TRBJ1-1; tentative D call: TRBD1 (5 bases). Trimming removed 6 bases at V and 8 bases at J, with 16 bases between. The germline V gene has CDR1 LNHDA and CDR2 SQIVND (reference sequence). The CDR3 totals 13 residues.

The chain couples TRBV7-2 to TRBJ2-1; D uncertain. V lost 5 bases to trimming and J lost 5 bases, with 16 bases between them. This CDR3 is built from 15 residues. Germline CDR1 is SGHTA and CDR2 is FQGNSA. The chain's CDR3 is CASSPYEVLNNEQFF. CDR3 in DNA: TGTGCCAGCAGCCCATATGAGGTACTCAACAATGAGCAGTTCTTC.

This clonotype was counted a few times. This chain joins TRBV20-1 and TRBJ2-7; D assignment may be TRBD1 or TRBD2 (5 bases each). Germline V gene data show CDR1 as DFQATT and CDR2 as SNEGSKA (reference sequence). The CDR3 covers 14 residues. Trimming took off 6 bases at V and 4 bases at J, with 19 bases between the two ends. For the CDR3, the DNA is TGCAGTGCGGGAAGGGGCGGACGGGATTACGAGCAGTACTTC. Translated: CSAGRGGRDYEQYF.

This chain links TRBV4-3 with TRBJ2-7, with 7 bases aligning to TRBD1. V was pared by 0 bases and J by 3 bases, with 5 bases of the junction left unmatched. The CDR3 runs to 15 residues. From germline, CDR1 is LGHNA and CDR2 YSLEER. The CDR3 here is CASSQDRAGGYEQYF. The CDR3 DNA reads TGCGCCAGCAGCCAAGATAGGGCAGGGGGCTACGAGCAGTACTTC.

This clonotype has a handful of counts. V gene TRBV6-5 combines with J gene TRBJ2-5; TRBD1 aligns across 12 bases. The V gene end was trimmed by 3 bases and the J gene end by 4 bases; junction bases not matched to a gene: 9. This CDR3 comprises 17 residues. In germline, CDR1 is MNHEY, CDR2 SVGAGI. The CDR3 region has the DNA TGTGCCAGCAGTTATGGGGGGACAGGGGGCTTCGGAGAGACCCAGTACTTC. Translation: CASSYGGTGGFGETQYF.